This TCR beta chain was profiled in a study of CD8+CD57+ T cells in acquired aplastic anemia. Overall study context: Healthy donor sequencing depth: some 10 million CD4+, under 14 million CD8+ reads.

The use of genomic DNA as template underpinned the TCR beta VDJ and CDR3 profiling. Each CDR3 protein gets one entry after TCRdb re-called the reads with MiXCR. The sample has 120,000 or so distinct CDR3 sequences, more than 40% seen once; the top ten hold about 2.5%. Notes on this clonotype: Its antigen remains unknown.

CDR1 SNHLY and CDR2 FYNNEI come from the germline V gene. The CDR3 extends over 15 amino acids. The V gene end was trimmed by 6 bases and the J gene end by 6 bases; junction bases not matched to a gene: 9. Notes on the study in general: Shared by patients and controls, 25 to 35 CD8+ CDR3s were abundant in patients. Levels of CD8+ Simpson's diversity were not significantly distinct in patients versus controls.

This chain links TRBV2 with TRBJ1-4; 8 nucleotides match TRBD1. This sequence originates from a human donor in good health, serving as a control. What was sequenced was sorted CD4+, CD8+, or CD8+CD57+ T cells (not recorded which) from PBMCs. In DNA, the CDR3 is TGTGCCAGCAGGCCCGACAGGGGAGGGGATGAAAAACTGTTTTTT. Translation: CASRPDRGGDEKLFF.